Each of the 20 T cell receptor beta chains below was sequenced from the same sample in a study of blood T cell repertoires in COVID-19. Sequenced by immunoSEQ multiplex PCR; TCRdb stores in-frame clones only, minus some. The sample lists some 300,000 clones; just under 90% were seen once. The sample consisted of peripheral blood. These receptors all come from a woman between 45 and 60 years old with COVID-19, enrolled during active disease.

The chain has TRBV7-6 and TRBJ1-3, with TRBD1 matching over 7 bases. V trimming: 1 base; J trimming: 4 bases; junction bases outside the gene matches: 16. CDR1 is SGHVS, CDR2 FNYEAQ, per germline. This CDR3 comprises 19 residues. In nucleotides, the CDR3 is TGTGCCAGCAGCTTAGAGACCCCTGGGGACAGCTGGGGGGGAAACACCATATATTTT. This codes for CASSLETPGDSWGGNTIYF. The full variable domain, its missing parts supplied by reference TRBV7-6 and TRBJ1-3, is GAGVSQSPRYKVTKRGQDVALRCDPISGHVSLYWYRQALGQGPEFLTYFNYEAQQDKSGLPNDRFSAERPEGSISTLTIQRTEQRDSAMYRCASSLETPGDSWGGNTIYFGEGSWLTVV.

CDR3 in DNA: TGTGCCAGCAGTAGGGCAGGGGGAAGGCGAGAAGCTTTCTTT. It encodes CASSRAGGRREAFF. The chain combines TRBV9 with TRBJ1-1, with 7 bases lining up with TRBD1. The CDR3 is 14 amino acids. V was clipped by 5 bases and J by 8 bases; unmatched bases: 12. Germline CDR1 and CDR2: SGDLS and YYNGEE.

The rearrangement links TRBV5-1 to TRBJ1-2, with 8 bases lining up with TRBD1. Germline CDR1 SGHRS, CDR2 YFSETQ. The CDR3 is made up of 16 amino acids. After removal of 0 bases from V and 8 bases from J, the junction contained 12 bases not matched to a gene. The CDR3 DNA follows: TGCGCCAGCAGCTTGGATCAGGCCAGGGGGCGGAGGGGCTACACCTTC. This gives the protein CASSLDQARGRRGYTF.

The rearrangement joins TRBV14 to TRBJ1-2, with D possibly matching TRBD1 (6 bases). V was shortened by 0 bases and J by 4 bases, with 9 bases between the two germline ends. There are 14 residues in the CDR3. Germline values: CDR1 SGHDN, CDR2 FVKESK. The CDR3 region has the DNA TGTGCCAGCAGCCAAGATACAGGGCTCTATGGCTACACCTTC. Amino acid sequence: CASSQDTGLYGYTF.

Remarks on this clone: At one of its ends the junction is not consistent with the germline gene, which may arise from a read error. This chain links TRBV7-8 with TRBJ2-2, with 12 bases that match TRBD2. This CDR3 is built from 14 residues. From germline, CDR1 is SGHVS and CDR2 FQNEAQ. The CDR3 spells CASSLAGGVRELFF. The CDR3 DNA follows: TGTGCCAGCAGCCTAGCGGGAGGGGTGAGGGAGCTGTTTTTT.

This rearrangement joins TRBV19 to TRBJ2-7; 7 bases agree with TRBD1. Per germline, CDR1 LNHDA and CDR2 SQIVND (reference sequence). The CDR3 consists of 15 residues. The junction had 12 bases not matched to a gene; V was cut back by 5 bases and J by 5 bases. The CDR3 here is CASSVVGDSSNEQYF. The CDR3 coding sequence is TGTGCCAGTAGTGTTGTAGGGGACAGTTCCAACGAGCAGTACTTC.

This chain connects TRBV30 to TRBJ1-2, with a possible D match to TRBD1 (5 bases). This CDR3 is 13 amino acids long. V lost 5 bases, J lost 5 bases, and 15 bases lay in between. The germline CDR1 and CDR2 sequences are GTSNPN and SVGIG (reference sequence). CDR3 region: CAWASQGGYGYTF. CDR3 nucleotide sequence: TGTGCCTGGGCCTCTCAGGGTGGATATGGCTACACCTTC.

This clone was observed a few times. CDR3 sequence (DNA): TGCGCCAGCAGCTTGGATCCGGAAGCTTTCTTT. Translated: CASSLDPEAFF. The genes are TRBV5-1 and TRBJ1-1; no definite D call. The V gene lost 0 bases and the J gene lost 8 bases, with 5 bases spanning the gap. Germline V gives CDR1 SGHRS, CDR2 YFSETQ. The CDR3 runs 11 residues. The entire variable domain, with the rest obtained from reference TRBV5-1 and TRBJ1-1, is as follows: KAGVTQTPRYLIKTRGQQVTLSCSPISGHRSVSWYQQTPGQGLQFLFEYFSETQRNKGNFPGRFSGRQFSNSRSEMNVSTLELGDSALYLCASSLDPEAFFGQGTRLTVV.

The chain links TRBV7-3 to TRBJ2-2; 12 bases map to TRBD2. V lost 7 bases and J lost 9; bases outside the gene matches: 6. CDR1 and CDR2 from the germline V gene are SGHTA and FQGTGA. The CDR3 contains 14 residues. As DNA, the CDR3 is TGTGCCAGCACCCGGACTAGCGGGACTAGGGAGCTGTTTTTT. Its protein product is CASTRTSGTRELFF. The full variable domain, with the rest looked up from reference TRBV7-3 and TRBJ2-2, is GAGVSQTPSNKVTEKGKYVELRCDPISGHTALYWYRQSLGQGPEFLIYFQGTGAADDSGLPNDRFFAVRPEGSVSTLKIQRTERGDSAVYLCASTRTSGTRELFFGEGSRLTVL.

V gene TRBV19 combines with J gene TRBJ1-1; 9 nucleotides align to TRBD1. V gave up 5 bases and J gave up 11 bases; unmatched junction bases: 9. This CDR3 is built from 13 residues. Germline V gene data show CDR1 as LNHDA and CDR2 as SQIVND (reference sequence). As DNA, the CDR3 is TGTGCCAGTAGTCTGGGACAGGGAGGATTTGCTTTCTTT. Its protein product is CASSLGQGGFAFF.

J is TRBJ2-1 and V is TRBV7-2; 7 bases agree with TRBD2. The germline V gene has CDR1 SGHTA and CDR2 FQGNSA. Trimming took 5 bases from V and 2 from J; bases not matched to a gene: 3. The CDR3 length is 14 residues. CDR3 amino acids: CASSPGLAYNEQFF. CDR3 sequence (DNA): TGTGCCAGCAGCCCCGGACTAGCCTACAATGAGCAGTTCTTC. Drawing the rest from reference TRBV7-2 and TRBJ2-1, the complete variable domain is GAGVSQSPSNKVTEKGKDVELRCDPISGHTALYWYRQSLGQGLEFLIYFQGNSAPDKSGLPSDRFSAERTGGSVSTLTIQRTQQEDSAVYLCASSPGLAYNEQFFGPGTRLTVL.

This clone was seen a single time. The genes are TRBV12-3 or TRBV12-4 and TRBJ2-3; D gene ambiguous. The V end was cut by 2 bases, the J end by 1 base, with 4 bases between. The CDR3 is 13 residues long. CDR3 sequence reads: CASSLKRTDTQYF. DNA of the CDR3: TGTGCCAGCAGTTTAAAGCGCACAGATACGCAGTATTTT.

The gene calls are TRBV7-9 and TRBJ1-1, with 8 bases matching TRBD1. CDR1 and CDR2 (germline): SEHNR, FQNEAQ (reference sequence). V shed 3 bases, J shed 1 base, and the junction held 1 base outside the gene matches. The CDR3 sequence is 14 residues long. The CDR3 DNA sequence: TGTGCCAGCAGCTTCGGACAGGGGAACACTGAAGCTTTCTTT. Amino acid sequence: CASSFGQGNTEAFF. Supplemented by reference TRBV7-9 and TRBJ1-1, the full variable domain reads DTGVSQNPRHKITKRGQNVTFRCDPISEHNRLYWYRQTLGQGPEFLTYFQNEAQLEKSRLLSDRFSAERPKGSFSTLEIQRTEQGDSAMYLCASSFGQGNTEAFFGQGTRLTVV.

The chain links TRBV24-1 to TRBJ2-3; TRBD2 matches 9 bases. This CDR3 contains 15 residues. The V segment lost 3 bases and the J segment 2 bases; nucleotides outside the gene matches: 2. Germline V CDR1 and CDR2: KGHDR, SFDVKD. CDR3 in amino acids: CATSDLAGPTDTQYF. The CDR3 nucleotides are TGTGCCACCAGTGATCTAGCGGGACCCACAGATACGCAGTATTTT.

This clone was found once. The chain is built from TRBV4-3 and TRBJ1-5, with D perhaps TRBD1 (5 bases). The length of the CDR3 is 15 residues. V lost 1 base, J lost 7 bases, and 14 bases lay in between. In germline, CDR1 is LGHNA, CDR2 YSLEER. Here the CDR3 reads CASSQGRVAGQPQHF. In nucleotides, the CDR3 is TGCGCCAGCAGCCAAGGCCGGGTAGCAGGGCAGCCCCAGCATTTT.

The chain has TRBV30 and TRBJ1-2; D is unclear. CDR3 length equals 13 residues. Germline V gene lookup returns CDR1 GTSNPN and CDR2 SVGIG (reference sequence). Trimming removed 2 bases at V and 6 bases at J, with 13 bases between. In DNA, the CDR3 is TGTGCCTGGAGTAACGGCCTAGTCGATGGCTACACCTTC. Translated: CAWSNGLVDGYTF.

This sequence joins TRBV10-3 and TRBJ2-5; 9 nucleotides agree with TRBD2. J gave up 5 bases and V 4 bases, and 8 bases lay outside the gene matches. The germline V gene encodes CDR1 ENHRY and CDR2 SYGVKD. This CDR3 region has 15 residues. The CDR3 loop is CAISVGGSGSETQYF. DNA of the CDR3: TGTGCCATCAGTGTTGGGGGTAGCGGGAGTGAGACCCAGTACTTC.

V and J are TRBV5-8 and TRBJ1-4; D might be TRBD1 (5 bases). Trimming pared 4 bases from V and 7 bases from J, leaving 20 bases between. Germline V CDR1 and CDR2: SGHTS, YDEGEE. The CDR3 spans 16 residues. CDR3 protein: CASSQQGARLVEKLFF. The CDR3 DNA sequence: TGTGCCAGCAGCCAGCAAGGGGCGCGGTTGGTTGAAAAACTGTTTTTT.

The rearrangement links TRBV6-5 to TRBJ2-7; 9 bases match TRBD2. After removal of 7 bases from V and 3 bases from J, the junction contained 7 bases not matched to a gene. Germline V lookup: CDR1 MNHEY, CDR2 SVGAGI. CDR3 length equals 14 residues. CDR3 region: CASKGAGGGYEQYF. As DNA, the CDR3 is TGTGCCAGCAAGGGTGCGGGAGGGGGCTACGAGCAGTACTTC.

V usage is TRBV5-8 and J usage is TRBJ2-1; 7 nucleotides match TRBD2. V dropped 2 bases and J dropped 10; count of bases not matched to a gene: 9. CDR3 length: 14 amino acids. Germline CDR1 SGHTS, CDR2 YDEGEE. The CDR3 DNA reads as TGTGCCAGCAGCTTCCGAGGGAGGGCACGGGAGCAGTTCTTC. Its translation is CASSFRGRAREQFF.